This T cell receptor (beta chain) was identified during a study of T cell clonotyping in hematopoietic cell transplantation. Study outcomes and limitations: Graft donor and pretransplant recipient Inverse Simpson Index values predicted broader posttransplant TCR diversity. Pathologically expanded recipient clonotypes increased progressively from day 30 to day 180 as diversity fell.

This CDR3 is 13 amino acids long. J lost 5 bases, V lost 6 bases, and 5 bases had no gene match. The V gene's germline CDR1 is SGHTA and CDR2 FQGNSA. Some clones are missing from TCRdb's copy, which holds only in-frame ones; the method was immunoSEQ multiplex PCR. The sample includes 2,600 or so clones, approximately 80% of them seen just once. A word on this clone: Its antigen remains unknown.

This clonotype was obtained from a male patient in his sixties or seventies who had an allogeneic stem cell transplant, so T cells may come from the graft donor. Some clones in this sample may be carry-over from other donors' samples. The sequences come from peripheral blood mononuclear cells, collected 180 days after allogeneic stem cell transplant. J is TRBJ2-7 and V is TRBV7-2; TRBD2 aligns across 9 bases. This CDR3 is CASRGLAVDEQYF. CDR3 coding DNA: TGTGCCAGCAGGGGACTAGCCGTGGACGAGCAGTACTTC.